The TCR beta chain under discussion was sequenced for a study of CD8+ T cells in alopecia areata. Study-wide background: Each day, treated patients took oral tofacitinib twice, at 5 to 10 mg per dose.

Germline CDR1 and CDR2: SGHVS and FQNEAQ. V lost 1 base and J 5 bases, leaving 2 bases between the germline ends. The CDR3 totals 12 residues. Comments on this clone: The identical CDR3 is also encoded by other nucleotide sequences in the sample.

Lesional scalp tissue (obtained by punch biopsy) and peripheral blood were collected from alopecia areata patients. Extraction of RNA preceded its reverse transcription into cDNA, which served as the sequencing template. Repertoires were generated with immunoSEQ multiplex PCR, while TCRdb's copy carries only in-frame clones and drops some. Of 100,000 to 150,000 clones in the sample, 49% were seen once. This clonotype was obtained from a human donor with alopecia areata. The source was CD8+ T cells sorted from blood, collected at week 0. The chain is built from TRBV7-8 and TRBJ2-2; the D is unclear. CDR3 coding DNA: TGTGCCAGCAGCTTAGGGACCGGGGAGCTGTTTTTT. As protein: CASSLGTGELFF.